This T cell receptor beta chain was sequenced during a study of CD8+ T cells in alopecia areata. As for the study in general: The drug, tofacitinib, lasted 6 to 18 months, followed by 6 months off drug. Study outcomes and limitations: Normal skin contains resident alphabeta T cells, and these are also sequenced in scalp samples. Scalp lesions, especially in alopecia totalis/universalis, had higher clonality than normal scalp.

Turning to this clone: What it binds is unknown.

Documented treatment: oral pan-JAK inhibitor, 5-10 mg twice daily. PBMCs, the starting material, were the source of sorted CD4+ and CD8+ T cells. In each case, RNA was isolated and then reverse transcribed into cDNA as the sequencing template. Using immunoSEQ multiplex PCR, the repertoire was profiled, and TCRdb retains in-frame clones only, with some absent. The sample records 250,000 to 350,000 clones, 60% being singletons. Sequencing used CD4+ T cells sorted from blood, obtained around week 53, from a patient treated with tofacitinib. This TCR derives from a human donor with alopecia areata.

The CDR3 coding sequence is TGTGCCAGCAGTTACGGAAACAGGGGTGTCAACTATGGCTACACCTTC. Encoded protein: CASSYGNRGVNYGYTF. The chain uses TRBV6-5 and TRBJ1-2, with 7 bases lining up with TRBD1. The germline V gene has CDR1 MNHEY and CDR2 SVGAGI. V lost 2 bases, J lost 2 bases, and 8 bases stayed unmatched. The CDR3 runs to 16 residues.